The rows below give T cell receptor beta chains drawn from one sample of a study of molecular identifiers for immune sequencing clone quantification. One entry per CDR3 protein, called by TCRdb with MiXCR from the PCR reads. Here the sample spans 400,000 to 600,000 distinct CDR3 sequences, about a fifth being singletons. Specimen: naive CD8+ T cells from blood, with Jurkat cell RNA spiked in. The receptors come from a human donor in good health. Some libraries in this study had Jurkat cell RNA spiked in. Each CDR3 is given with its conserved first and last residue. The D gene is left open where the match is weak. Only part of the rows carry a size: once, few, many, or a class if the clone is expanded.

J: TRBJ1-2
V: TRBV2
D: TRBD1
size: many
CDR3: CASSKWTGTEYGYTF
DNA: TGTGCCAGCAGTAAATGGACGGGGACAGAATATGGCTACACCTTC

J: TRBJ2-1
V: TRBV11-2
D: .
size: .
CDR3: CASNPLGEYNEQFF
DNA: TGTGCCAGCAACCCATTGGGGGAGTACAATGAGCAGTTCTTC

J: TRBJ2-3
V: TRBV6-2/TRBV6-3
D: .
size: few
CDR3: CASSYSSWTWSLADTQYF
DNA: TGTGCCAGCAGTTACTCGAGCTGGACTTGGAGTTTGGCAGATACGCAGTATTTT

J: TRBJ2-7
V: TRBV27
D: .
size: many
CDR3: CASSRVGSYEQYF
DNA: TGTGCCAGCTCCCGGGTAGGAAGCTACGAGCAGTACTTC

J: TRBJ2-1
V: TRBV5-1
D: .
size: .
CDR3: CASGLQTRELDEQFF
DNA: TGCGCCAGCGGCTTGCAAACCCGGGAGTTGGATGAGCAGTTCTTC

J: TRBJ2-5
V: TRBV30
D: .
size: once
CDR3: CACSLGGLETQYF
DNA: TGTGCCTGTTCCCTGGGAGGTCTTGAGACCCAGTACTTC

J: TRBJ1-5
V: TRBV12-3/TRBV12-4
D: .
size: many
CDR3: CASAWGPRDQPQHF
DNA: TGTGCCAGCGCGTGGGGGCCCCGGGATCAGCCCCAGCATTTT

J: TRBJ1-5
V: TRBV9
D: .
size: .
CDR3: CPRAHNQPQHF
DNA: TGTCCCAGGGCCCATAATCAGCCCCAGCATTTT

J: TRBJ2-2
V: TRBV4-1
D: .
size: .
CDR3: CASSQETMVPGELFF
DNA: TGCGCCAGCAGCCAAGAAACCATGGTCCCCGGGGAGCTGTTTTTT

J: TRBJ2-1
V: TRBV14
D: .
size: .
CDR3: CASSPTGEDKFF
DNA: TGTGCCAGCAGCCCCACAGGGGAGGATAAGTTCTTC

J: TRBJ2-7
V: TRBV5-6
D: .
size: many
CDR3: CASSLVLGSVNEQYF
DNA: TGTGCCAGCAGCTTGGTTCTCGGGAGTGTGAACGAGCAGTACTTC

J: TRBJ1-4
V: TRBV7-2
D: TRBD1
size: many
CDR3: CASSLDRGKLFF
DNA: TGTGCCAGCAGCTTAGACAGGGGAAAACTGTTTTTT

J: TRBJ1-2
V: TRBV19
D: TRBD1
size: .
CDR3: CASSTGNRGRGDGYTF
DNA: TGTGCCAGTAGTACTGGGAACAGGGGGCGCGGAGATGGCTACACCTTC

J: TRBJ1-5
V: TRBV27
D: .
size: .
CDR3: CASSFGVRNQPQHF
DNA: TGTGCCAGCAGTTTTGGGGTGCGCAATCAGCCCCAGCATTTT

J: TRBJ2-3
V: TRBV7-9
D: .
size: many
CDR3: CASSFFGLASTDTQYF
DNA: TGTGCCAGCAGCTTCTTCGGGCTAGCCAGCACAGATACGCAGTATTTT

J: TRBJ2-1
V: TRBV4-3
D: .
size: .
CDR3: CASSLGDIYNEQFF
DNA: TGCGCCAGCAGCCTAGGGGACATTTACAATGAGCAGTTCTTC

J: TRBJ1-6
V: TRBV12-3/TRBV12-4
D: .
size: few
CDR3: CASSFRGSYSPLHF
DNA: TGTGCCAGCAGTTTTAGGGGGTCTTATTCACCCCTCCACTTT

J: TRBJ2-5
V: TRBV27
D: TRBD2
size: many
CDR3: CASSSLQAGGRETQYF
DNA: TGTGCCAGCAGTTCCCTGCAAGCGGGAGGCAGGGAGACCCAGTACTTC

J: TRBJ1-4
V: TRBV28
D: TRBD1
size: many
CDR3: CASSWRTGPEKLFF
DNA: TGTGCCAGCAGTTGGAGGACAGGTCCGGAAAAACTGTTTTTT

J: TRBJ2-3
V: TRBV3-1
D: .
size: many
CDR3: CASSWGRYTDTQYF
DNA: TGTGCCAGCAGCTGGGGGCGCTACACAGATACGCAGTATTTT

J: TRBJ2-5
V: TRBV18
D: .
size: .
CDR3: CANSQVGSFQETQYF
DNA: TGTGCCAACTCACAAGTGGGCAGCTTCCAAGAGACCCAGTACTTC

J: TRBJ1-1
V: TRBV30
D: .
size: few
CDR3: CAWSVRPGGPTEAFF
DNA: TGTGCCTGGAGTGTACGGCCGGGCGGCCCTACTGAAGCTTTCTTT

J: TRBJ2-7
V: TRBV27
D: TRBD2
size: few
CDR3: CASSPLAGGEVF
DNA: TGTGCCAGCAGTCCCCTAGCGGGGGGCGAGGTTTTC

J: TRBJ2-3
V: TRBV12-3/TRBV12-4
D: TRBD2
size: few
CDR3: CASCSSGGTDTQYF
DNA: TGTGCCAGCTGCTCTAGCGGGGGCACAGATACGCAGTATTTT

J: TRBJ2-7
V: TRBV30
D: .
size: few
CDR3: CAWSGAVSYYEQYF
DNA: TGTGCCTGGAGTGGGGCCGTTTCATATTACGAGCAGTACTTC

J: TRBJ2-1
V: TRBV7-2
D: .
size: .
CDR3: CASSSDWGAGNEQFF
DNA: TGTGCCAGCAGCTCCGATTGGGGGGCAGGGAATGAGCAGTTCTTC

J: TRBJ1-1
V: TRBV5-6
D: TRBD1
size: .
CDR3: CASSLAWTGGTEAFF
DNA: TGTGCCAGCAGCTTGGCCTGGACAGGGGGCACTGAAGCTTTCTTT

J: TRBJ1-2
V: TRBV4-1
D: TRBD1
size: .
CDR3: CASSQEVQGEFMDGYTF
DNA: TGCGCCAGCAGCCAAGAAGTACAGGGGGAGTTCATGGATGGCTACACCTTC

J: TRBJ1-2
V: TRBV12-3/TRBV12-4
D: .
size: .
CDR3: CASSQGFADYGYTF
DNA: TGTGCCAGCAGTCAGGGTTTCGCTGACTATGGCTACACCTTC

J: TRBJ1-6
V: TRBV4-1
D: .
size: many
CDR3: CASSQMVSNSPLHF
DNA: TGCGCCAGCAGCCAAATGGTCTCGAATTCACCCCTCCACTTT

J: TRBJ2-7
V: TRBV6-1
D: .
size: many
CDR3: CASSEALMGQYF
DNA: TGTGCCAGCAGTGAAGCTCTCATGGGTCAGTACTTC

J: TRBJ2-1
V: TRBV24-1
D: .
size: .
CDR3: CATSDEKSSYNEQFF
DNA: TGTGCCACCAGTGATGAGAAGAGCTCCTACAATGAGCAGTTCTTC

J: TRBJ2-3
V: TRBV5-1
D: TRBD2
size: once
CDR3: CASSSGLVGGDTQYF
DNA: TGCGCCAGCAGCTCCGGACTAGTGGGAGGAGATACGCAGTATTTT

J: TRBJ2-7
V: TRBV6-1
D: .
size: many
CDR3: CASSYAQAVYEQYF
DNA: TGTGCCAGCAGTTATGCCCAGGCTGTCTACGAGCAGTACTTC

J: TRBJ2-1
V: TRBV7-2
D: .
size: many
CDR3: CASSRAGDPHNEQFF
DNA: TGTGCCAGCAGCCGCGCAGGGGACCCCCATAATGAGCAGTTCTTC

J: TRBJ2-5
V: TRBV5-6
D: .
size: few
CDR3: CASSSLQTQYF
DNA: TGTGCCAGCAGCTCGCTACAGACCCAGTACTTC

J: TRBJ2-2
V: TRBV2
D: .
size: many
CDR3: CASSEPRDSTGELFF
DNA: TGTGCCAGCAGTGAGCCCCGGGACTCCACCGGGGAGCTGTTTTTT

J: TRBJ1-1
V: TRBV6-5
D: .
size: many
CDR3: CASSYDAYTEAFF
DNA: TGTGCCAGCAGTTACGATGCATACACTGAAGCTTTCTTT

J: TRBJ2-3
V: TRBV10-2
D: TRBD2
size: many
CDR3: CASSELLAGVTDTQYF
DNA: TGCGCCAGCAGTGAGCTGTTAGCGGGGGTAACGGATACGCAGTATTTT

J: TRBJ2-5
V: TRBV12-3/TRBV12-4
D: .
size: .
CDR3: CASSASSWGRETQYF
DNA: TGTGCCAGCAGTGCCAGTTCGTGGGGCAGGGAGACCCAGTACTTC